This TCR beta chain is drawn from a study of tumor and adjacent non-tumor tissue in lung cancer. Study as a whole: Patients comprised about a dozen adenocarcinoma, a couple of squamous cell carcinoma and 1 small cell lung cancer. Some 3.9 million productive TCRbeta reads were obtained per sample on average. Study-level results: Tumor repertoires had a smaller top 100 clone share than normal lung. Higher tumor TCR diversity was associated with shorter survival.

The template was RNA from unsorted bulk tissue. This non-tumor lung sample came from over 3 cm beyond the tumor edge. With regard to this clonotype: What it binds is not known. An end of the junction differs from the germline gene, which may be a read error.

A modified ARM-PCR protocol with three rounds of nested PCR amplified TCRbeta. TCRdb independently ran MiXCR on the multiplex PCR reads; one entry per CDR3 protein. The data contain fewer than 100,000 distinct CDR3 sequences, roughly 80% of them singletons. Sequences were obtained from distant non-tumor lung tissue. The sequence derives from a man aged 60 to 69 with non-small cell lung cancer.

The CDR3 nucleotides read TGCAGTACTAGAGCAAGGAACCGGGCCGAGTTTGGTGAGCAGTTCTTC. Amino acid sequence: CSTRARNRAEFGEQFF. The rearrangement joins TRBV20-1 to TRBJ2-1; D is perhaps TRBD2 (5 bases). Looked up from germline, CDR1 is DFQATT and CDR2 is SNEGSKA (reference sequence). CDR3 length: 16 amino acids.